This is a list of T cell receptor beta chains from one sample in a study of shared clonotypes between healthy human individuals. Repertoires were generated with immunoSEQ multiplex PCR, while TCRdb's copy carries only in-frame clones and drops some. The repertoire consists of 2 million to 2.5 million clones, with 80% to 95% occurring once and the leading ten covering around 0.4%. Sequencing was carried out using naive CD4+ T cells from PBMCs. The receptors derive from a man between 18 and 29 years old in good health. Some clones in this sample may be carry-over from other donors' samples. The CDR3 runs from the conserved cysteine through the conserved F or W. Each record gives: D gene, clone size, V gene, J gene, CDR3 protein, CDR3 DNA. The D gene is left open where the match is weak. The size field is filled for only some rows; it gives once, few, many or a size class.

NA	once	TRBV28	TRBJ2-5	CASNRLGETQYF	TGTGCCAGCAACCGCCTGGGGGAGACCCAGTACTTC
NA	once	TRBV5-6	TRBJ1-2	CASSLAHTPNYGYTF	TGTGCCAGCAGCTTGGCCCACACCCCTAACTATGGCTACACCTTC
NA	NA	TRBV9	TRBJ2-7	CASSAQGGTGEQYF	TGTGCCAGCAGCGCCCAGGGAGGAACGGGAGAGCAGTACTTC
NA	once	TRBV5-1	TRBJ2-7	CASSLKRPWQGYEQYF	TGCGCCAGCAGCTTGAAAAGGCCTTGGCAAGGATACGAGCAGTACTTC
TRBD1	NA	TRBV5-5	TRBJ1-3	CASSSGDRGGGNTIYF	TGTGCCAGCAGCTCGGGGGACAGGGGAGGTGGAAACACCATATATTTT
NA	NA	TRBV28	TRBJ2-7	CASKGSAGGRYYEQYF	TGTGCCAGCAAAGGGTCCGCCGGGGGCCGCTACTACGAGCAGTACTTC
NA	NA	TRBV6-5	TRBJ2-7	CASRTGSYEQYF	TGTGCCAGCAGAACAGGGTCGTACGAGCAGTACTTC
TRBD1	NA	TRBV5-6	TRBJ2-7	CASSKGTGGRTYEQYF	TGTGCCAGCAGCAAAGGGACAGGGGGCAGGACCTACGAGCAGTACTTC
TRBD1	NA	TRBV7-9	TRBJ2-7	CASSPRGTGGSYEQYF	TGTGCCAGCAGCCCCAGAGGGACAGGGGGCTCCTACGAGCAGTACTTC
TRBD1	NA	TRBV11-2	TRBJ2-7	CASSLARGSLEQYF	TGTGCCAGCAGCTTAGCCAGGGGGAGTCTGGAGCAGTACTTC
TRBD1	NA	TRBV28	TRBJ2-3	CASSLSTNPGQRSTDTQYF	TGTGCCAGCAGTTTATCTACAAATCCGGGACAGCGTAGCACAGATACGCAGTATTTT
NA	NA	TRBV6-5	TRBJ2-7	CASSYSSLYEQYF	TGTGCCAGCAGTTACTCTTCACTATACGAGCAGTACTTC
TRBD1	NA	TRBV7-2	TRBJ2-7	CASSFRTGRQGRASEQYF	TGTGCCAGCAGCTTTCGAACCGGCAGACAGGGAAGGGCCTCAGAGCAGTACTTC
NA	NA	TRBV6-1	TRBJ1-1	CASERPSGLNTEAFF	TGTGCCAGTGAAAGGCCGTCAGGCCTGAACACTGAAGCTTTCTTT
TRBD1	NA	TRBV11-1	TRBJ2-2	CASSRTGLTGELFF	TGTGCCAGCAGCCGGACAGGGTTGACCGGGGAGCTGTTTTTT
TRBD1	NA	TRBV5-1	TRBJ1-2	CASSPPQGVDGYTF	TGCGCCAGCAGCCCACCGCAGGGGGTAGATGGCTACACCTTC
NA	NA	TRBV28	TRBJ2-2	CASSFSTGELFF	TGTGCCAGCAGTTTTTCTACCGGGGAGCTGTTTTTT
NA	NA	TRBV7-3	TRBJ1-1	CASRLKQGNTEAFF	TGTGCCAGCAGGTTAAAACAGGGTAACACTGAAGCTTTCTTT
TRBD2	NA	TRBV28	TRBJ2-1	CASRPGLVPHNEQFF	TGTGCCAGCAGACCCGGACTAGTCCCCCACAATGAGCAGTTCTTC
NA	NA	TRBV6-1	TRBJ2-7	CASSAVGLGSSYEQYF	TGTGCCAGCAGTGCCGTGGGGCTGGGAAGCTCCTACGAGCAGTACTTC
TRBD1	NA	TRBV28	TRBJ1-5	CASSFRQGDQPQHF	TGTGCCAGCAGTTTCAGACAGGGGGATCAGCCCCAGCATTTT
TRBD1	NA	TRBV11-2	TRBJ2-1	CASSDRGIYSYNEQFF	TGTGCCAGCAGCGACAGGGGGATTTACTCCTACAATGAGCAGTTCTTC
TRBD1	NA	TRBV7-9	TRBJ1-5	CASSFTGTGTSNQPQHF	TGTGCCAGCAGCTTTACCGGGACAGGTACCTCCAATCAGCCCCAGCATTTT
NA	NA	TRBV5-1	TRBJ2-2	CASSWVRGGELFF	TGCGCCAGCAGCTGGGTGCGTGGCGGGGAGCTGTTTTTT